One sample yielded the 16 T cell receptor beta chains listed below, sequenced in a study of blood T cell repertoires in COVID-19. Measured with immunoSEQ multiplex PCR; TCRdb has only the in-frame clones, and not every one. The sample has about 280,000 clones, under 90% seen once. The specimen was peripheral blood. The receptors shown here come from a woman between 40 and 55 years old who had recovered from COVID-19.

In nucleotides, the CDR3 is TGTGCCAGCAGCGTACCGGTAGGAAACACCATATATTTT. Its protein product is CASSVPVGNTIYF. This chain links TRBV11-2 with TRBJ1-3, with D unclear. V shed 5 bases and J shed 4 bases, with 9 bases lying between them. The V gene's germline CDR1 is SGHAT and CDR2 FQNNGV. The CDR3 contains 13 residues.

The chain combines TRBV10-2 with TRBJ2-2; 8 bases match TRBD2. This CDR3 spans 15 amino acids. Germline CDR1 reads WSHSY; CDR2 reads SAAADI. V lost 6 bases to trimming and J lost 4 bases; unmatched junction nucleotides: 7. CDR3 sequence (DNA): TGCGCCAGCAGGACGCGGGAGGCGCTCACCGGGGAGCTGTTTTTT. It is translated as CASRTREALTGELFF.

The V gene is TRBV6-5, the J gene TRBJ2-3; no definite D call. V shed 7 bases and J shed 4 bases, with 12 bases lying between them. The CDR3 loop spans 13 amino acids. Per germline, CDR1 MNHEY and CDR2 SVGAGI. The CDR3 coding sequence is TGTGCCAGCATTGGGCTGAACCCAGATACGCAGTATTTT. Its protein is CASIGLNPDTQYF.

This chain uses TRBV7-8 with TRBJ2-5; weak D call: TRBD2 (5 bases). The CDR3 extends over 17 amino acids. Trimming removed 5 bases at V and 1 base at J, with 20 bases between. Germline loops: CDR1 SGHVS, CDR2 FQNEAQ. As DNA, the CDR3 is TGTGCCAGCAGCCTTGGGAACCGAGCGGCCCTCCAAGAGACCCAGTACTTC. The encoded protein is CASSLGNRAALQETQYF.

This clone was counted only a few times. V is TRBV6-2 or TRBV6-3 and J is TRBJ2-1; tentatively, D is TRBD1 (5 bases). V was pared by 7 bases and J by 3 bases, with 10 bases between. CDR1 and CDR2 (germline): MNHEY, SVGEGT. The CDR3 spans 13 residues. The CDR3 protein is CASTPDSYNEQFF. CDR3 sequence (DNA): TGTGCCAGCACCCCTGACAGCTACAATGAGCAGTTCTTC.

This chain joins TRBV5-1 and TRBJ2-2; 8 bases match TRBD2. V dropped 0 bases and J dropped 1; count of bases not matched to a gene: 8. The CDR3 contains 18 residues. Per germline, CDR1 SGHRS and CDR2 YFSETQ. This chain's CDR3 is CASSLVAGGPGNTGELFF. CDR3 DNA: TGCGCCAGCAGCTTGGTCGCGGGAGGACCGGGGAACACCGGGGAGCTGTTTTTT.

The J gene is TRBJ2-5, the V gene TRBV10-3; the match to TRBD1 covers 7 bases. Germline trimming cut 3 bases from V and 2 bases from J; bases unmatched to any gene: 15. Germline V lookup: CDR1 ENHRY, CDR2 SYGVKD. This CDR3 is built from 18 residues. Here the CDR3 reads CAISDSWGQNRLQETQYF. CDR3 bases: TGTGCCATCAGTGACTCTTGGGGACAGAACCGGTTGCAAGAGACCCAGTACTTC.

V gene TRBV27 combines with J gene TRBJ2-4; 8 positions match TRBD1. Unmatched junction bases numbered 9, after V lost 5 bases and J lost 0 bases. Germline V CDR1 and CDR2: MNHEY, SMNVEV (reference sequence). The CDR3 consists of 17 residues. CDR3 region: CASSRQGANLAKNIQYF. The CDR3 DNA reads as TGTGCCAGCAGTCGTCAGGGGGCCAATCTAGCCAAAAACATTCAGTACTTC.

This chain links TRBV6-2 or TRBV6-3 with TRBJ2-7; 7 nucleotides match TRBD2. The CDR3 length is 16 residues. The germline CDR1 and CDR2 sequences are MNHEY and SVGEGT. The junction had 11 bases not matched to a gene; V was cut back by 4 bases and J by 2 bases. Here the CDR3 reads CASSLQTSSSTYEQYF. The CDR3 bases are TGTGCCAGCAGTTTACAGACTAGCTCCTCAACCTACGAGCAGTACTTC.

The chain uses TRBV21-1 and TRBJ2-7; the D call TRBD2 from the table was never checked on the DNA. TRBV21-1 is labeled a pseudogene. The CDR3 contains 12 residues. The DNA for the CDR3 is TGTGCCAGCAGGAGGGTTTACTACGAGCAGTACTTC. As protein: CASRRVYYEQYF.

The chain joins TRBV28 to TRBJ2-4, with D perhaps TRBD1 (7 bases). The V end lost 8 bases, the J end lost 9 bases, and 23 bases lay between the germline ends. CDR1 and CDR2 (germline): MDHEN, SYDVKM. The CDR3 spans 15 residues. The CDR3 loop reads CASQPGTAGGGIQYF. The CDR3 bases are TGTGCCAGCCAGCCCGGGACAGCGGGTGGGGGCATTCAGTACTTC.

The chain carries TRBV29-1 and TRBJ2-5; TRBD1 matches at 7 bases. The CDR3 is 11 amino acids. V dropped 4 bases and J dropped 4; count of bases not matched to a gene: 0. Germline loops: CDR1 SQVTM, CDR2 ANQGSEA. The CDR3 is CSVAGGETQYF. The CDR3 region has the DNA TGCAGCGTTGCAGGGGGAGAGACCCAGTACTTC.

The table lists this clone with a count of one. V and J are TRBV10-3 and TRBJ1-5; 8 positions agree with TRBD1. The CDR3 has 16 amino acids. V shed 0 bases and J 7 bases; nucleotides not matched to a gene: 8. Germline loops: CDR1 ENHRY, CDR2 SYGVKD. The CDR3 reads CAISESGTGSGQPQHF. The CDR3 DNA is TGTGCCATCAGTGAGTCAGGGACAGGATCTGGACAGCCCCAGCATTTT.

This clone was detected only once. The genes are TRBV23-1 and TRBJ1-2; possible D gene TRBD1, 5 bases. TRBV23-1 counts as an open reading frame of uncertain function. The V end was cut by 2 bases, the J end by 4 bases, with 20 bases between. The CDR3 length is 17 residues. The CDR3 sequence is CASSQPSVVGGSYGYTF. CDR3 sequence (DNA): TGCGCCAGCAGTCAACCCTCGGTAGTGGGGGGTAGCTATGGCTACACCTTC.

The chain carries TRBV5-6 and TRBJ2-1; 10 bases map to TRBD2. This CDR3 has 16 amino acids. Germline CDR1 and CDR2: SGHDT and YYEEEE. With V trimmed by 2 bases and J by 3 bases, 5 bases remained unmatched. This chain's CDR3 is CASSFFWTSGYNEQFF. Written as DNA, the CDR3 is TGTGCCAGCAGCTTTTTTTGGACTAGCGGCTACAATGAGCAGTTCTTC. The variable domain in full, completed from reference TRBV5-6 and TRBJ2-1, reads DAGVTQSPTHLIKTRGQQVTLRCSPKSGHDTVSWYQQALGQGPQFIFQYYEEEERQRGNFPDRFSGHQFPNYSSELNVNALLLGDSALYLCASSFFWTSGYNEQFFGPGTRLTVL.

The J gene is TRBJ2-3, the V gene TRBV5-1; 9 nucleotides match TRBD2. J gave up 2 bases and V 5 bases, and 3 bases lay outside the gene matches. Germline V gene lookup returns CDR1 SGHRS and CDR2 YFSETQ. This CDR3 region has 14 residues. CDR3 residues: CASRAGGITDTQYF. The CDR3 DNA reads as TGCGCCAGCAGGGCGGGAGGGATCACAGATACGCAGTATTTT.